The rows below give T cell receptor beta chains drawn from one sample of a study of T cells in Graves' hyperthyroidism and ophthalmopathy. TCRdb redid the calling of the multiplex PCR reads with MiXCR, one entry per CDR3 protein. The sample contains roughly 650,000 distinct CDR3 sequences, more than 15% of which appear only once. Sequencing used blood. The receptor source for this set is a woman aged 40 to 49 with Graves' ophthalmopathy. CDR3s leave out the opening cysteine and the closing phenylalanine or tryptophan. D genes are given only for firm matches.

V	D	J	CDR3
TRBV20-1	-	TRBJ2-1	SASVAFAYNEQF
TRBV6-2/TRBV6-3	TRBD2	TRBJ2-7	ASSYSIAGGDYEQY
TRBV5-1	-	TRBJ2-1	ASSPTHRTEQF
TRBV28	-	TRBJ1-3	ASSSPTGRILGGDTIY
TRBV28	TRBD1	TRBJ2-1	ASKTGDSEQF
TRBV10-3	TRBD1	TRBJ1-1	AISERDRGNTEAF
TRBV4-1	-	TRBJ2-6	ASSQEPVSGANVLT
TRBV27	-	TRBJ1-1	ASSLRGAWSTEAF
TRBV6-1	TRBD1	TRBJ2-5	ASSEIGQGKNSPETQY
TRBV30	-	TRBJ2-7	AWSVRRGAAEQY
TRBV12-3/TRBV12-4	TRBD2	TRBJ2-7	ASRPQEAGGREQY
TRBV3-1	TRBD2	TRBJ2-7	ASSQGRAGAFYEQY
TRBV28	-	TRBJ1-6	ASSLQRAGRSPLH
TRBV28	-	TRBJ1-1	ASTYSGNTEAF
TRBV20-1	-	TRBJ1-1	SASQGESITEAF
TRBV2	-	TRBJ2-4	ASRTLAKNIQY
TRBV6-1	TRBD2	TRBJ2-5	ASTVRGGSGKQETQY
TRBV2	TRBD1	TRBJ1-1	ASSADRGINTEAF
TRBV20-1	-	TRBJ2-3	SARVSTNTDTQY
TRBV6-1	-	TRBJ2-2	ASSSADFFPGELF
TRBV10-2	-	TRBJ2-1	ASSDRLVEQF
TRBV11-2	-	TRBJ2-3	ASSLGDSSTDTQY
TRBV5-1	-	TRBJ2-2	ASSLGRGTGELF
TRBV7-2	TRBD2	TRBJ2-5	ASSKRASGEETQY
TRBV5-1	-	TRBJ2-1	ASSLATAVSYNEQF
TRBV5-1	-	TRBJ1-1	ASSQLTGSGEAF
TRBV29-1	TRBD2	TRBJ2-2	SVRGGRNTGELF
TRBV6-5	TRBD2	TRBJ2-1	ASSYWTSGRSNEQF
TRBV18	-	TRBJ1-2	ASSPPRGSYGYT
TRBV20-1	-	TRBJ2-7	SATDIGIPPYEQY
TRBV6-5	-	TRBJ2-6	ASSYYRITGANVLT
TRBV28	-	TRBJ1-4	ASHGPTNEKLF
TRBV12-3/TRBV12-4	-	TRBJ1-5	ASSSTGLKAQH
TRBV6-2/TRBV6-3	TRBD2	TRBJ2-2	ASSYSAGGSEELF
TRBV2	-	TRBJ2-1	ASSDHDGLYNEQF
TRBV12-3/TRBV12-4	TRBD1	TRBJ1-6	ASSLDTGAPLPYNSPLH
TRBV7-2	-	TRBJ1-1	ASSLGGFEVLEAF
TRBV30	-	TRBJ1-3	AWSFVSGNTIY
TRBV30	-	TRBJ1-1	AWSVLYTEAF
TRBV11-2	TRBD2	TRBJ2-3	ASRGGRGGGRVRDTQY
TRBV19	TRBD1	TRBJ1-5	ASSSTGEWGNQPQH